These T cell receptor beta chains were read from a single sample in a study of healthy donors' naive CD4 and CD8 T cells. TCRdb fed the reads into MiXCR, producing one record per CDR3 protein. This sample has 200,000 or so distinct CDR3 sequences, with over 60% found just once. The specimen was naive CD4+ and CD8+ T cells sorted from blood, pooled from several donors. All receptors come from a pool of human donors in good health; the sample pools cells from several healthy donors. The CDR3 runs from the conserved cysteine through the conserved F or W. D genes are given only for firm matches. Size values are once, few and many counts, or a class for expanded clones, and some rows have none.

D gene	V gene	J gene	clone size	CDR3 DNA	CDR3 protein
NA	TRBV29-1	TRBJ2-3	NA	TGCAGCGTTGCTGGGGGTAACTTTTGGGCAGATACGCAGTATTTT	CSVAGGNFWADTQYF
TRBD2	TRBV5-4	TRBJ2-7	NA	TGTGCCAGCAGTCTTTCGGAGCGGGGGGCCTACGAGCAGTACTTC	CASSLSERGAYEQYF
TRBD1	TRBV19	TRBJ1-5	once	TGTGCCAGTGGGACAGTTTCGCCCCAGCATTTT	CASGTVSPQHF
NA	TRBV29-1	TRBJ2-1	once	TGCAGCGTTGAATTTCAGCGGACGACTTACAATGAGCAGTTCTTC	CSVEFQRTTYNEQFF
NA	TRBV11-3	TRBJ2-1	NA	TGTGCCAGCAGCACCGAGGCAGTCCTCCCCTACAATGAGCAGTTCTTC	CASSTEAVLPYNEQFF
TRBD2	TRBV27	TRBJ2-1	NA	TGTGCCAGCAGTCCTAGGCTAGCGGGAGTGTCCTACAATGAGCAGTTCTTC	CASSPRLAGVSYNEQFF
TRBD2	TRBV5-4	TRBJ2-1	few	TGTGCCAGCAGGTTAGCGGGGGGAAAGGATGAGCAGTTCTTC	CASRLAGGKDEQFF
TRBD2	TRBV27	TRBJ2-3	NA	TGTGCCAGCAAACGGGGGGACCGCACAGATACGCAGTATTTT	CASKRGDRTDTQYF
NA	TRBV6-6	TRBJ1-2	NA	TGTGCCAGCAGTCAATTGAACAGGGTCCATGGCTACACCTTC	CASSQLNRVHGYTF
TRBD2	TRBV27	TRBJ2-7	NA	TGTGCCAGCAGTTTGACTAGCGGGAGGTCCCCCTACGAGCAGTACTTC	CASSLTSGRSPYEQYF
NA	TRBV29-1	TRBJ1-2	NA	TGCAGCGTTGAACACAGGGATAACTATGGCTACACCTTC	CSVEHRDNYGYTF
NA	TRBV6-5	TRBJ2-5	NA	TGTGCCAGCAGTTACTCGAGGGGCGGCCAAGAGACCCAGTACTTC	CASSYSRGGQETQYF
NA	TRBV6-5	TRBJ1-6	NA	TGTGCCAGCAGTGTGGTCAGCTCCTATAATTCACCCCTCCACTTT	CASSVVSSYNSPLHF
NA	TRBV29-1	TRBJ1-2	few	TGCAGCGTGCTGACTCCCCGGAAGGGCTACACCTTC	CSVLTPRKGYTF
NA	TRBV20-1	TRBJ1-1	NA	TGCAGTGCTAGTTCGGGAGGGAACACTGAAGCTTTCTTT	CSASSGGNTEAFF
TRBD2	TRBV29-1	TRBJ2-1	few	TGCAGCGTTGAAACCGGGACTAACATTCAGCAGTTCTTC	CSVETGTNIQQFF
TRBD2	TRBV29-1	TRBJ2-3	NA	TGCAGCGTTCTAGGACTCGCTAGCGGGGCAGATACGCAGTATTTT	CSVLGLASGADTQYF
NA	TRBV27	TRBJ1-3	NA	TGTGCCAGCACCTGGAAGGAAGGCCCTGGAAACACCATATATTTT	CASTWKEGPGNTIYF
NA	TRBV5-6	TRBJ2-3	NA	TGTGCCAGCAGATTTCAGTTGGATACGCAGTATTTT	CASRFQLDTQYF
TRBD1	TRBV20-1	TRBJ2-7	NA	TGCAGTGCCCCGGGACAGGGACTCTACGAGCAGTACTTC	CSAPGQGLYEQYF
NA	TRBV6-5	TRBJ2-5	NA	TGTGCCAGCAGTTACTCAGGGTCGATCGAGACCCAGTACTTC	CASSYSGSIETQYF
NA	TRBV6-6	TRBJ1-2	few	TGTGCCAGCAGTATTCCGGGACCTGGCTACACCTTC	CASSIPGPGYTF
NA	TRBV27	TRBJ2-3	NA	TGTGCCAGCAGTCCAGGAGGGGGGCCACGCACAGATACGCAGTATTTT	CASSPGGGPRTDTQYF
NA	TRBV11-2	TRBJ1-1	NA	TGTGCCAGCAGCTTAATTAAGGGGCCGAGGACTGAAGCTTTCTTT	CASSLIKGPRTEAFF
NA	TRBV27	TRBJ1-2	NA	TGTGCCAGCAGTTTGGACAGCGCTCACTATGGCTACACCTTC	CASSLDSAHYGYTF
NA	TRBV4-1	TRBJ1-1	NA	TGCGCCAGCAGCCAAGAAGGACGGGGGAACACTGAAGCTTTCTTT	CASSQEGRGNTEAFF
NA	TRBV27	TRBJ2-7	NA	TGTGCCAGCAGTTTTGGCCACGAGCAGTACTTC	CASSFGHEQYF
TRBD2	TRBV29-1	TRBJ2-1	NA	TGCAGCATTACTAGCGGGAGGCTTTCCAATGAGCAGTTCTTC	CSITSGRLSNEQFF
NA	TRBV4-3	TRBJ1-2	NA	TGCGCCAGCAGCCAAGATGGCAGTAACTATGGCTACACCTTC	CASSQDGSNYGYTF
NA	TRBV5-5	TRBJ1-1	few	TGTGCCAGCAGCTTGTTGGGGATCCCTGAAGCTTTCTTT	CASSLLGIPEAFF
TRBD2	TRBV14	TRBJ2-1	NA	TGTGCCAGCAGCCAAGCTACTAGCGGGCGCATCTCCTACAATGAGCAGTTCTTC	CASSQATSGRISYNEQFF
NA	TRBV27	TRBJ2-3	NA	TGTGCCAGCAGCCTCGAGTTGAGGGCCAGAGATACGCAGTATTTT	CASSLELRARDTQYF
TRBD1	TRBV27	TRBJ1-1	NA	TGTGCCAGCAGTAGGACAGGGGTGGGTGAAGCTTTCTTT	CASSRTGVGEAFF
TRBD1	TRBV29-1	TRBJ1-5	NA	TGCAGCGTCGCTACCCGGGACAGTAGCAATCAGCCCCAGCATTTT	CSVATRDSSNQPQHF